This T cell receptor (beta chain) emerged from a study of molecular identifiers for immune sequencing clone quantification. Each CDR3 protein gets one entry after TCRdb re-called the PCR reads with MiXCR. The data hold about 640,000 distinct CDR3 sequences, with around 20% observed a single time. The germline CDR1 and CDR2 sequences are MNHEY and SMNVEV (reference sequence). Between the trimmed V and J ends, which lost 4 bases and 3 bases, there was a span of 15 bases. This CDR3 comprises 15 residues. This clonotype originated in a human donor in good health. Some libraries in this study had Jurkat cell RNA spiked in. V is TRBV27 and J is TRBJ1-1; possible D gene TRBD1, 6 bases. Sequencing was done on a sample of naive CD8+ T cells from blood, with Jurkat cell RNA spiked in. Subset specified: FACS-sorted CD8+CD4-CCR7+CD45RA+ naive T cells. In nucleotides, the CDR3 is TGTGCCAGCAGTTCCCTACAGGGACGGGACACTGAAGCTTTCTTT. Protein product: CASSSLQGRDTEAFF.